The TCR beta chain under discussion was sequenced for a study of beta chain features in type 1 diabetes. The CDR3 is 14 residues long. Germline V CDR1 and CDR2: SGHTA, FQGNSA. J lost 3 bases, V lost 5 bases, and 6 bases had no gene match. Expressed TCRB transcripts were sequenced after all isolated RNA was converted to cDNA. The assay was immunoSEQ multiplex PCR, and TCRdb's table has in-frame clones only and misses some. The top ten clones hold around 0.1% of a sample with 620,000 or so clones, 15% to 18% of them seen once. Specimen: naive CD4+ T cells from blood. The chain recombines TRBV7-2 with TRBJ2-7; 8 bases agree with TRBD1. The clonotype was recovered from a man aged 18 to 30 in good health. This CDR3 reads CASSKGQANYEQYF. The CDR3 DNA reads as TGTGCCAGCAGCAAGGGACAGGCAAACTACGAGCAGTACTTC.